What follows describes a single T cell receptor (beta chain). The investigators sampled blood at baseline, at cycle 4 day 1, and at cycle 7 day 1. Assay used: immunoSEQ multiplex PCR; TCRdb lists only in-frame clones, some missing. The repertoire holds tens of thousands of clones, with 83% as singletons. The sample is drawn from a study of OX40 agonist ivuxolimab in advanced cancers. The CDR3 is made up of 12 amino acids. Germline CDR1 and CDR2: SQVTM and ANQGSEA. After removal of 6 bases from V and 3 bases from J, the junction contained 3 bases not matched to a gene. The chain uses TRBV29-1 and TRBJ1-2, with 8 nucleotides matching TRBD1. The TCR was taken from an adult with an advanced solid tumor such as melanoma, head and neck, liver or kidney cancer. Here the sequenced sample was CD4+ or CD8+ T cells sorted from blood, taken in a trial of the OX40 agonist ivuxolimab. The DNA for the CDR3 is TGCAGCGTCACGACAGGGGACTATGGCTACACCTTC. As protein: CSVTTGDYGYTF.